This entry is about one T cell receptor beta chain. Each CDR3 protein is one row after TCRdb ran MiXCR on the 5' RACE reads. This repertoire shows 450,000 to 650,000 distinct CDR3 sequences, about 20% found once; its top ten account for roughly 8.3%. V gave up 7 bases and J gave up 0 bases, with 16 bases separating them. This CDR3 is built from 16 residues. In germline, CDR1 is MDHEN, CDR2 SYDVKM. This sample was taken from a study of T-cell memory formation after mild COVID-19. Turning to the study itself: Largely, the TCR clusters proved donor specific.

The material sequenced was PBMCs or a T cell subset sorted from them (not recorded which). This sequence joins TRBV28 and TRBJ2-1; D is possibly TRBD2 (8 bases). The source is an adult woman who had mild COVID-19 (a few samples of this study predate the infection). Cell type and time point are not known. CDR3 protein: CASTRRGTSSYNEQFF. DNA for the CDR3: TGTGCCAGCACCCGCAGGGGGACTAGCTCCTACAATGAGCAGTTCTTC.